The 32 T cell receptor beta chains listed next were all sequenced from one sample in a study of cytomegalovirus exposure and HLA in healthy donors. Sequencing used immunoSEQ multiplex PCR; TCRdb keeps in-frame clones, though not all of them. The sample has roughly 68,000 clones, about 89% seen once; the top ten hold over 1.5%. Specimen: PBMCs. Source of these receptors: a woman younger than 30 in good health and CMV-seronegative.

The chain couples TRBV6-1 to TRBJ2-7; no reliable D call. Trimming pared 2 bases from V and 3 bases from J, leaving 8 bases between. CDR1 is MNHNS and CDR2 is SASEGT in the germline V gene. CDR3 size: 13 residues. CDR3 sequence (DNA): TGTGCCAGCAGTGAATTCCGCAGCTACGAGCAGTACTTC. Protein sequence: CASSEFRSYEQYF.

This chain uses TRBV7-3 with TRBJ2-2; a possible D gene is TRBD2 (6 bases). V gave up 5 bases and J gave up 3 bases, with 13 bases separating them. From germline, CDR1 is SGHTA and CDR2 FQGTGA. This CDR3 has 15 amino acids. In DNA, the CDR3 is TGTGCCAGCAGCCCTTCCCGGGAGCACACCGGGGAGCTGTTTTTT. Amino acid sequence: CASSPSREHTGELFF.

This chain links TRBV2 with TRBJ2-1; D is unclear. With 2 bases removed from V and 11 bases from J, the gap between germline ends came to 13 bases. CDR3 size: 13 residues. In germline, CDR1 is SNHLY, CDR2 FYNNEI. As DNA, the CDR3 is TGTGCCAGCAGTGAAACCACCGTAGCCCAGCAGTTCTTC. Translation gives CASSETTVAQQFF. The full variable domain, rest sourced from reference TRBV2 and TRBJ2-1, is EPEVTQTPSHQVTQMGQEVILRCVPISNHLYFYWYRQILGQKVEFLVSFYNNEISEKSEIFDDQFSVERPDGSNFTLKIRSTKLEDSAMYFCASSETTVAQQFFGPGTRLTVL.

The chain carries TRBV5-1 and TRBJ2-2; 7 bases match TRBD2. Germline loops: CDR1 SGHRS, CDR2 YFSETQ. The CDR3 totals 15 residues. Losses at the gene ends were 2 bases for V and 3 bases for J; bases not matched to a gene: 4. CDR3: CASSFRGDYTGELFF. CDR3 in DNA: TGCGCCAGCAGCTTTCGGGGGGATTACACCGGGGAGCTGTTTTTT.

The rearrangement links TRBV7-9 to TRBJ1-4, with D hard to call. Trimming shortened V by 1 base and J by 4 bases, and 13 bases separated the two germline ends. The length of the CDR3 is 16 residues. Germline values: CDR1 SEHNR, CDR2 FQNEAQ (reference sequence). The CDR3, as DNA: TGTGCCAGCAGCTTAGACTTTGGTATCGGTAATGAAAAACTGTTTTTT. Translating gives CASSLDFGIGNEKLFF.

This clone was seen more than once but under ten times. The chain employs TRBV21-1 and TRBJ1-5; TRBD1 is the table's D call, not checked against the DNA. TRBV21-1 is an annotated pseudogene. The CDR3 totals 15 residues. The CDR3: CASSKPERGWQPQHF. The CDR3 DNA sequence: TGTGCCAGCAGCAAACCCGAAAGGGGGTGGCAGCCCCAGCATTTT.

In its sample, this clone was seen once. V gene TRBV6-5 combines with J gene TRBJ2-7; 10 nucleotides line up with TRBD2. Germline lookup yields CDR1 MNHEY and CDR2 SVGAGI. The CDR3 length is 14 residues. V lost 6 bases, J lost 1 base, and 3 bases stayed unmatched. DNA for the CDR3: TGTGCCAGCAGAATAGCGGGAGGTTCCTACGAGCAGTACTTC. It encodes CASRIAGGSYEQYF.

The chain recombines TRBV27 with TRBJ2-7; TRBD1 matches 7 bases. The CDR3 spans 14 residues. With 6 bases clipped from V and 3 bases from J, the junction kept 8 bases outside the gene matches. The germline CDR1 and CDR2 sequences are MNHEY and SMNVEV (reference sequence). The CDR3 nucleotides read TGTGCCAGCAGATGGGCAGGGGGTATCTACGAGCAGTACTTC. This gives the protein CASRWAGGIYEQYF.

The chain links TRBV7-2 to TRBJ2-1; TRBD1 is a possible D gene (6 bases). The germline gives CDR1 SGHTA, CDR2 FQGNSA. This CDR3 contains 15 residues. V was trimmed by 7 bases and J by 0 bases, leaving 13 bases between them. CDR3 residues: CASKDRWSSYNEQFF. CDR3 DNA sequence: TGTGCCAGCAAAGACAGGTGGAGCTCCTACAATGAGCAGTTCTTC.

The V and J genes are TRBV29-1 and TRBJ2-7; 12 bases match TRBD2. Unmatched junction bases numbered 13, after V lost 6 bases and J lost 4 bases. Germline V CDR1 and CDR2: SQVTM, ANQGSEA. CDR3 length: 16 amino acids. The chain's CDR3 is CSVVGVPGTSGYEQYF. CDR3 coding DNA: TGCAGCGTCGTAGGGGTGCCCGGGACTAGCGGGTACGAGCAGTACTTC.

This chain uses TRBV18 with TRBJ2-3; TRBD2 is a possible D gene (6 bases). The CDR3 is 16 amino acids. The germline gives CDR1 KGHSH, CDR2 LQKENI. V was cut by 3 bases and J by 4 bases, with 17 bases left in between. The CDR3 bases are TGTGCCAGCTCACCCCTCGGAGCGGGTACTGCAGATACGCAGTATTTT. The encoded protein is CASSPLGAGTADTQYF.

This clone occurred once. This chain joins TRBV4-3 and TRBJ2-3; D is uncertain. Trimming shortened V by 0 bases and J by 1 base, and 14 bases separated the two germline ends. This CDR3 comprises 17 residues. Germline CDR1 LGHNA, CDR2 YSLEER. CDR3 nucleotides: TGCGCCAGCAGCCAAGATAGCCCAGCCATCGGCACAGATACGCAGTATTTT. Translation: CASSQDSPAIGTDTQYF.

The chain recombines TRBV9 with TRBJ1-1, with 7 bases aligning to TRBD1. This CDR3 has 16 amino acids. The V gene end was trimmed by 0 bases and the J gene end by 5 bases; junction bases not matched to a gene: 10. Germline V CDR1 and CDR2: SGDLS, YYNGEE. CDR3 in amino acids: CASSVAPQGVGTEAFF. The CDR3 coding sequence is TGTGCCAGCAGCGTAGCCCCCCAGGGGGTGGGGACTGAAGCTTTCTTT.

The V call is TRBV6-4, the J call TRBJ2-1; 10 bases map to TRBD2. Germline CDR1 and CDR2: MRHNA and SNTAGT. The J segment lost 8 bases and the V segment lost 0 bases, leaving 4 bases of the junction unmatched. This CDR3 spans 15 amino acids. The CDR3: CASSDSSGRAYEQFF. The CDR3 coding sequence is TGTGCCAGCAGTGACTCAAGCGGGAGGGCCTATGAGCAGTTCTTC.

The CDR3 DNA is TGTGCCAGCAGCTTGGCGTCTCTAGCGGGAGGCATAACCTACAATGAGCAGTTCTTC. It translates to CASSLASLAGGITYNEQFF. The chain carries TRBV5-6 and TRBJ2-1, with TRBD2 identical over 11 bases. Germline V gives CDR1 SGHDT, CDR2 YYEEEE. This CDR3 contains 19 residues. J was trimmed by 2 bases and V by 0 bases; bases with no gene match: 10.

The chain uses TRBV11-2 and TRBJ1-2, with no clear D. The CDR3 has 14 amino acids. Trimming shortened V by 1 base and J by 3 bases, and 9 bases separated the two germline ends. CDR1 is SGHAT, CDR2 FQNNGV, per germline. CDR3 in DNA: TGTGCCAGCAGCTTAGTTGGTTCAGACTATGGCTACACCTTC. Its protein is CASSLVGSDYGYTF.

The V and J genes are TRBV6-5 and TRBJ2-7, with 7 positions matching TRBD1. Germline trimming cut 0 bases from V and 5 bases from J; bases unmatched to any gene: 4. Germline assignment: CDR1 MNHEY and CDR2 SVGAGI. The CDR3 spans 14 residues. The CDR3 here is CASSYSRGSNEQYF. The CDR3 DNA follows: TGTGCCAGCAGTTACTCCAGGGGGTCGAACGAGCAGTACTTC.

This chain connects TRBV5-4 to TRBJ2-5; maybe TRBD2 (8 bases). The V end lost 4 bases, the J end lost 5 bases, and 21 bases lay between the germline ends. Germline V gene lookup returns CDR1 SGHNT and CDR2 YYREEE (reference sequence). This CDR3 has 16 residues. The CDR3 reads CASSPERQGGGETQYF. The CDR3 nucleotides are TGTGCCAGCAGCCCTGAGCGACAGGGCGGGGGGGAGACCCAGTACTTC.

This chain joins TRBV18 and TRBJ1-2; 9 bases match TRBD1. Trimming cost V 5 bases and J 7 bases; bases outside gene matches: 8. Germline CDR1 KGHSH, CDR2 LQKENI. The CDR3 sequence is 14 residues long. The CDR3 DNA sequence: TGTGCCAGCTCAGCCCCGGGACAGGGACGTGGCTACACCTTC. It is translated as CASSAPGQGRGYTF.

The V gene is TRBV20-1, the J gene TRBJ1-1, with D possibly matching TRBD1 (5 bases). The CDR3 covers 11 residues. Germline V gene data show CDR1 as DFQATT and CDR2 as SNEGSKA (reference sequence). V was cut by 7 bases and J by 4 bases, with 10 bases left in between. The CDR3 protein is CSVTGPTEAFF. The CDR3 nucleotides read TGCAGTGTTACAGGACCCACTGAAGCTTTCTTT.

This clone was detected only once. The chain is built from TRBV28 and TRBJ2-2; 7 bases agree with TRBD1. With V trimmed by 2 bases and J by 4 bases, 7 bases remained unmatched. This CDR3 is built from 16 residues. Per the germline V gene, CDR1 is MDHEN and CDR2 is SYDVKM. CDR3 nucleotide sequence: TGTGCCAGCAGTTTAGCCCAGGGGGTCGGCACCGGGGAGCTGTTTTTT. Protein product: CASSLAQGVGTGELFF.

The chain has TRBV29-1 and TRBJ2-7, with 13 bases that match TRBD2. The CDR3 runs 15 residues. CDR1 is SQVTM, CDR2 ANQGSEA, per germline. The V segment lost 8 bases and the J segment 5 bases; nucleotides outside the gene matches: 12. This CDR3 reads CSFLDPGTSGDEQYF. The CDR3, as DNA: TGCAGCTTCCTAGACCCCGGGACTAGCGGGGACGAGCAGTACTTC.

This rearrangement joins TRBV9 to TRBJ1-6; 7 positions agree with TRBD1. CDR3 size: 16 residues. CDR1 and CDR2 (germline): SGDLS, YYNGEE. After removal of 2 bases from V and 0 bases from J, the junction contained 2 bases not matched to a gene. DNA of the CDR3: TGTGCCAGCAGCGTGGGACAGAGCTCCTATAATTCACCCCTCCACTTT. This codes for CASSVGQSSYNSPLHF.

The chain combines TRBV13 with TRBJ2-2, with D unresolved. This CDR3 comprises 14 residues. V was trimmed by 10 bases and J by 1 base, leaving 13 bases between them. CDR1 is PRHDT, CDR2 FYEKMQ, per germline (reference sequence). CDR3 in amino acids: CATLQNGNTGELFF. CDR3 nucleotide sequence: TGTGCCACCCTCCAAAACGGGAACACCGGGGAGCTGTTTTTT. Full variable domain (rest looked up from reference TRBV13 and TRBJ2-2): AAGVIQSPRHLIKEKRETATLKCYPIPRHDTVYWYQQGPGQDPQFLISFYEKMQSDKGSIPDRFSAQQFSDYHSELNMSSLELGDSALYFCATLQNGNTGELFFGEGSRLTVL.

In this sample, this clone turned up a few times. The chain is built from TRBV7-2 and TRBJ2-1, with 14 positions matching TRBD2. CDR1 SGHTA and CDR2 FQGNSA come from the germline V gene. CDR3 length equals 12 residues. The trim removed 5 bases at V and 15 bases at J, leaving 3 bases unmatched. CDR3 protein: CASSRLAGGRFF. DNA of the CDR3: TGTGCCAGCAGCCGACTAGCGGGGGGGCGGTTCTTC.

The genes are TRBV28 and TRBJ2-7; 7 bases agree with TRBD1. This CDR3 is built from 15 residues. Looked up from germline, CDR1 is MDHEN and CDR2 is SYDVKM. V trimming: 3 bases; J trimming: 0 bases; junction bases outside the gene matches: 5. DNA of the CDR3: TGTGCCAGCAGTTTTCCCCGGGACAGCTCCTACGAGCAGTACTTC. This gives the protein CASSFPRDSSYEQYF.

V gene TRBV11-2 combines with J gene TRBJ2-3; 10 bases agree with TRBD2. This CDR3 has 16 amino acids. Germline-derived CDR1 and CDR2 are SGHAT and FQNNGV. The V and J ends lost 8 bases and 0 bases, in that order; junction bases with no gene match: 8. CDR3 nucleotides: TGTGCCAGCGGGGTAGAGGGACTAGCGAGCACAGATACGCAGTATTTT. Protein sequence: CASGVEGLASTDTQYF.

The sample holds one count of this clone. The chain recombines TRBV10-3 with TRBJ1-1; D may be TRBD1 (5 bases). This CDR3 has 15 amino acids. CDR1 is ENHRY and CDR2 is SYGVKD in the germline V gene. Trimming removed 7 bases at V and 2 bases at J, with 17 bases between. This CDR3 reads CAITSDRELNTEAFF. CDR3 nucleotides: TGTGCCATCACCTCCGACAGAGAGCTTAACACTGAAGCTTTCTTT.

The gene calls are TRBV15 and TRBJ1-6; D is undetermined. Per germline, CDR1 LNHNV and CDR2 YYDKDF (reference sequence). The length of the CDR3 is 16 residues. V was pared by 0 bases and J by 7 bases, with 13 bases between. In DNA, the CDR3 is TGTGCCACCAGCAGAGATCTGAGATCCGGGAATTCACCCCTCCACTTT. Amino acid sequence: CATSRDLRSGNSPLHF.

The chain recombines TRBV9 with TRBJ2-1; D is uncertain. This CDR3 spans 14 amino acids. Germline loops: CDR1 SGDLS, CDR2 YYNGEE. V dropped 2 bases and J dropped 8 bases, with 14 bases sitting between them. The CDR3 nucleotides are TGTGCCAGCAGCGTGGCTCCCAGATCCGATGAGCAGTTCTTC. Translated, it gives CASSVAPRSDEQFF.

The chain combines TRBV21-1 with TRBJ2-1; the table assigns TRBD1, which was not confirmed against the DNA. TRBV21-1 is a known pseudogene. There are 14 residues in the CDR3. Here the CDR3 reads CASSSDPKRGSRFF. The CDR3 DNA follows: TGTGCCAGCAGCTCAGATCCAAAAAGGGGGTCCCGGTTCTTC.

This clone has a handful of counts. The chain is built from TRBV4-1 and TRBJ1-2, with 10 bases matching TRBD1. Unmatched junction bases numbered 4, after V lost 1 base and J lost 2 bases. This CDR3 comprises 16 residues. Germline V CDR1 and CDR2: MGHRA, YSYEKL. The CDR3 region is CASSQGGQGPNYGYTF. The CDR3 nucleotides are TGCGCCAGCAGCCAAGGGGGACAGGGGCCAAACTATGGCTACACCTTC.